The T cell receptor beta chain under discussion was sequenced for a study of cytomegalovirus exposure and HLA in healthy donors. This clone has only a few counts. Primers included in the PCR were 60 Vbeta and 13 Jbeta primers. TCRdb's table, derived via immunoSEQ multiplex PCR, lists solely in-frame clones and lacks some. The table lists around 31,000 clones, 62% of them singletons. The specimen sequenced was PBMCs. The TCR sequence derives from a male donor in good health and CMV-seropositive.

In DNA, the CDR3 is TGCGCCAGCAGCTTGGATAAGGGGGCGATCGGGGAAAAACTGTTTTTT. Its protein is CASSLDKGAIGEKLFF. This chain uses TRBV5-1 with TRBJ1-4, with TRBD1 identical over 7 bases. The CDR3 spans 16 residues. V trimming: 0 bases; J trimming: 8 bases; junction bases outside the gene matches: 10. In germline, CDR1 is SGHRS, CDR2 YFSETQ. The variable domain in full, completed from reference TRBV5-1 and TRBJ1-4, reads KAGVTQTPRYLIKTRGQQVTLSCSPISGHRSVSWYQQTPGQGLQFLFEYFSETQRNKGNFPGRFSGRQFSNSRSEMNVSTLELGDSALYLCASSLDKGAIGEKLFFGSGTQLSVL.